Listed below are T cell receptor beta chains from one sample, sequenced in a study of blood T cells in healthy people across ages. TCRdb reprocessed the 5' RACE reads with MiXCR, giving one entry per CDR3 protein. There are approximately 960,000 distinct CDR3 sequences in the sample; 25% to 30% occur only once, and 9.5% to 13% lies in the top ten. These sequences were also reported in another study, on T cells of mothers and their children.

Input material: blood. Receptor source: a woman between 35 and 50 years old in good health. Each CDR3 is given with its conserved first and last residue. Each record gives: V gene, D gene, clone size, J gene, CDR3 protein, CDR3 DNA. A D gene is named only where the DNA matches it firmly. Size is stated for part of the rows, as once, few or many counts, or as a class when the clone is expanded.

>TRBV6-1|NA|few|TRBJ2-7
CASRTGTQYEQYF
TGTGCCAGCAGGACCGGGACTCAATACGAGCAGTACTTC
>TRBV4-1|NA|many|TRBJ2-7
CASSGGTDGSEQYF
TGCGCCAGCAGCGGGGGGACGGACGGGTCCGAGCAGTACTTC
>TRBV7-9|NA|NA|TRBJ1-2
CASGRGPLMDYGYTF
TGTGCCAGCGGACGAGGACCCCTCATGGACTATGGCTACACCTTC
>TRBV18|NA|NA|TRBJ2-7
CASSPGGHDFGLEQYF
TGTGCCAGCTCACCGGGGGGGCATGATTTTGGACTCGAGCAGTACTTC
>TRBV7-2|NA|few|TRBJ2-7
CASSRDGEFYEQYF
TGTGCCAGCAGCAGGGACGGAGAATTCTACGAGCAGTACTTC
>TRBV9|NA|NA|TRBJ2-2
CACDTGGTPTGELFF
TGTGCCTGCGACACCGGCGGCACCCCTACGGGGGAGCTGTTTTTT
>TRBV28|TRBD1|NA|TRBJ2-1
CASSLSGQGAGNGQFF
TGTGCCAGCAGTTTGTCTGGACAGGGGGCAGGGAATGGGCAGTTCTTC
>TRBV5-1|NA|few|TRBJ2-7
CASSLVAGYSPTEQYF
TGCGCCAGCAGCTTGGTAGCAGGGTATTCACCTACCGAGCAGTACTTC
>TRBV28|TRBD1|few|TRBJ1-1
CASRPPPGTGDTEAFF
TGTGCCAGCAGGCCTCCCCCCGGGACAGGGGACACTGAAGCTTTCTTT
>TRBV6-1|NA|NA|TRBJ1-2
CASSVGPVLGYTF
TGTGCCAGCAGTGTGGGCCCGGTGCTGGGCTACACCTTC
>TRBV7-9|NA|few|TRBJ1-2
CASSFSGIGGYTF
TGTGCCAGCAGCTTCTCGGGGATCGGCGGCTACACCTTC
>TRBV12-3/TRBV12-4|TRBD2|NA|TRBJ2-1
CASSQAGVHARQQFF
TGTGCCAGCAGTCAAGCGGGGGTACATGCTAGGCAGCAGTTCTTC
>TRBV12-3/TRBV12-4|NA|few|TRBJ2-1
CASSFGLGGYNEQFF
TGTGCCAGCAGCTTTGGACTAGGGGGCTACAATGAGCAGTTCTTC
>TRBV20-1|NA|NA|TRBJ1-4
CSARDRALTTNEKLFF
TGCAGTGCTAGAGATCGGGCTCTAACAACTAATGAAAAACTGTTTTTT
>TRBV4-3|NA|many|TRBJ1-6
CASSQGLVREDSPLHF
TGCGCCAGCAGCCAAGGTCTAGTCAGGGAAGATTCACCCCTCCACTTT
>TRBV7-6|NA|many|TRBJ2-1
CASSLLGPVGKLEQFF
TGTGCCAGCAGCTTATTGGGGCCGGTGGGGAAGCTTGAGCAGTTCTTC
>TRBV6-5|TRBD1|many|TRBJ1-2
CASRTGSNYGYTF
TGTGCCAGCCGGACAGGGTCGAACTATGGCTACACCTTC